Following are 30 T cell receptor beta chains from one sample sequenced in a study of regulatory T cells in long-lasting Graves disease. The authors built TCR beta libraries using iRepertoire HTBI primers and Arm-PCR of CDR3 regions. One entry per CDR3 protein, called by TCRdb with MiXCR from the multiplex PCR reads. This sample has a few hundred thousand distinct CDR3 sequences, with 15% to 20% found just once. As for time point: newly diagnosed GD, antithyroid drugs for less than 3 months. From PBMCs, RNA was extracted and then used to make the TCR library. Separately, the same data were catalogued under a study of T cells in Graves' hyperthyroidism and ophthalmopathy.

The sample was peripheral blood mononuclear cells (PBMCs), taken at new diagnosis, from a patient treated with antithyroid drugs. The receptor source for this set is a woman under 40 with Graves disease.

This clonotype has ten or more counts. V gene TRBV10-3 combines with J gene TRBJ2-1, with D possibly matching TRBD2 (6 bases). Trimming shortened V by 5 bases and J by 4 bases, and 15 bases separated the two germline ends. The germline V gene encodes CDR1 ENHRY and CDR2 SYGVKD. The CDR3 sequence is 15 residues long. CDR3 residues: CAISIPGLGYNEQFF. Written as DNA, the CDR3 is TGTGCCATCAGTATACCGGGACTCGGATACAATGAGCAGTTCTTC.

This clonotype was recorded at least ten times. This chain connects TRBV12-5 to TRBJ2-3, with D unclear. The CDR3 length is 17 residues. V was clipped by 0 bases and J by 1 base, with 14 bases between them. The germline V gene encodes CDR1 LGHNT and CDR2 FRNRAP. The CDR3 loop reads CASGLVGRTKGTDTQYF. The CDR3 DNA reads TGTGCTAGTGGTTTGGTAGGACGGACCAAGGGCACAGATACGCAGTATTTT. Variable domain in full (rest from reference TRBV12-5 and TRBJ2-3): DARVTQTPRHKVTEMGQEVTMRCQPILGHNTVFWYRQTMMQGLELLAYFRNRAPLDDSGMPKDRFSAEMPDATLATLKIQPSEPRDSAVYFCASGLVGRTKGTDTQYFGPGTRLTVL.

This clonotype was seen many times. DNA for the CDR3: TGTGCCAGCACGATCACCCGCGCCCGGAACACTGAAGCTTTCTTT. Its translation is CASTITRARNTEAFF. The chain carries TRBV6-1 and TRBJ1-1; D gene uncertain. In germline, CDR1 is MNHNS, CDR2 SASEGT. V was cut by 7 bases and J by 1 base, with 16 bases left in between. There are 15 residues in the CDR3.

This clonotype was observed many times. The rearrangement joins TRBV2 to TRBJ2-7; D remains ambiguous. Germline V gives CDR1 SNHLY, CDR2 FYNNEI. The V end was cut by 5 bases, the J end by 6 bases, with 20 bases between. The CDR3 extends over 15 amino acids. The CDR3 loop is CASSSAGRLSSEQYF. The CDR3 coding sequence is TGTGCCAGCAGTAGCGCAGGAAGGCTGTCTTCCGAGCAGTACTTC.

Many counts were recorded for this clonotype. Here the CDR3 reads CASSQVRGGVNEQFF. In DNA, the CDR3 is TGTGCCAGCAGCCAAGTGCGTGGGGGAGTGAATGAGCAGTTCTTC. The rearrangement joins TRBV3-1 to TRBJ2-1; D may correspond to TRBD1 or TRBD2 (5 bases each). Germline assignment: CDR1 LGHDT and CDR2 YNNKEL (reference sequence). CDR3 length equals 15 residues. V lost 1 base and J 7 bases, leaving 14 bases between the germline ends.

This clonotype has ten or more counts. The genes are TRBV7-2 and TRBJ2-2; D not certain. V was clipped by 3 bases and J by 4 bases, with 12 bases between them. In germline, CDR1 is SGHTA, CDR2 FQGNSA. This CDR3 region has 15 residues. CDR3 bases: TGTGCCAGCAGCTTCGTTTCAGTCTCCACCGGGGAGCTGTTTTTT. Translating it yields CASSFVSVSTGELFF.

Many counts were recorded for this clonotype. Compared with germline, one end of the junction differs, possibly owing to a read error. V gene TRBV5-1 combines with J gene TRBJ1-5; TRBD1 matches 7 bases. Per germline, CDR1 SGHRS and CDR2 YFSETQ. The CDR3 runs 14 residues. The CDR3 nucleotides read TGTGCCAGCAGTCACAGGGGTACAGGTCAGCCCCAGCATTTT. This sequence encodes CASSHRGTGQPQHF.

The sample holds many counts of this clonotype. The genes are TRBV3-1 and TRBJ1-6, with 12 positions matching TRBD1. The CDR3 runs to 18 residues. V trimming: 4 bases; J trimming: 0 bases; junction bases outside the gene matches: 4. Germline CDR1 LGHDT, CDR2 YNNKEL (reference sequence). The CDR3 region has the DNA TGTGCCAGCAGCCTAGGGACAGGGGGCGCCTCCTATAATTCACCCCTCCACTTT. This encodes CASSLGTGGASYNSPLHF.

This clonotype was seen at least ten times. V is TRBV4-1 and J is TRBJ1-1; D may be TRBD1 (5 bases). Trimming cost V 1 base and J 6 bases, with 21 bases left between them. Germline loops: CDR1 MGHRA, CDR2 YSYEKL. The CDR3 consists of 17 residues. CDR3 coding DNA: TGCGCCAGCAGCCAAGTAACCGCGGGACTTTCTGCCTCTGAAGCTTTCTTT. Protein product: CASSQVTAGLSASEAFF.

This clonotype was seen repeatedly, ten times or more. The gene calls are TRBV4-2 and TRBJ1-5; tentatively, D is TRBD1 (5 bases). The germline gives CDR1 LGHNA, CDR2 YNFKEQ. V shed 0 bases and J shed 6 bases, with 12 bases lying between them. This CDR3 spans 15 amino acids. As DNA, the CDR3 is TGTGCCAGCAGCCAAGACGGGGGTCGAGCTCAGCCCCAGCATTTT. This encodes CASSQDGGRAQPQHF.

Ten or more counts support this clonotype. The CDR3 protein is CASMGRVNTEAFF. CDR3 coding DNA: TGTGCCAGCATGGGCCGGGTAAACACTGAAGCTTTCTTT. The chain links TRBV12-3 or TRBV12-4 to TRBJ1-1; the D is unclear. V was clipped by 7 bases and J by 2 bases, with 11 bases between them. CDR3 length: 13 amino acids.

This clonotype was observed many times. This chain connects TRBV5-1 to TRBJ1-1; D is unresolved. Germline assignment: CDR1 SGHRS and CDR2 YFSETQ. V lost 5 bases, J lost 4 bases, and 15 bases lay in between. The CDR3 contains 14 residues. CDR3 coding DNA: TGCGCCAGCAGGTTCTACCCGGGAATCACTGAAGCTTTCTTT. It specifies CASRFYPGITEAFF. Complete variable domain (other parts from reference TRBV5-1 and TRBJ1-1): KAGVTQTPRYLIKTRGQQVTLSCSPISGHRSVSWYQQTPGQGLQFLFEYFSETQRNKGNFPGRFSGRQFSNSRSEMNVSTLELGDSALYLCASRFYPGITEAFFGQGTRLTVV.

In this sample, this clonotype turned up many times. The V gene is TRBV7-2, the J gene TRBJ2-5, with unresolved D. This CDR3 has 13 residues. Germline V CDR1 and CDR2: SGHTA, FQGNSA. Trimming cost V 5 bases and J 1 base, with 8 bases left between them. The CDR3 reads CASSIHIQETQYF. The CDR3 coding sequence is TGTGCCAGCAGCATACACATCCAAGAGACCCAGTACTTC.

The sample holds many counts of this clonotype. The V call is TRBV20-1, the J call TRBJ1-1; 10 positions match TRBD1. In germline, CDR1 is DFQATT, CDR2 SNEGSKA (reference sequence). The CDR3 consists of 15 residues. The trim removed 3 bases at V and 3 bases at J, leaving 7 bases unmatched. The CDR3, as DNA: TGCAGTGCTAGGAGGACAGGGGGGAAGGACACTGAAGCTTTCTTT. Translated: CSARRTGGKDTEAFF.

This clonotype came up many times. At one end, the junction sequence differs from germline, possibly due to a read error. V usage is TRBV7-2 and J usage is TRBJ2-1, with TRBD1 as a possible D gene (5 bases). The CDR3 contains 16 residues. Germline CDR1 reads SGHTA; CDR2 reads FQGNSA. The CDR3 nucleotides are TGTGCTAGCAGCTCTGAACCTGACAGCTCCTACAATGAGCAGTTCTTC. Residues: CASSSEPDSSYNEQFF.

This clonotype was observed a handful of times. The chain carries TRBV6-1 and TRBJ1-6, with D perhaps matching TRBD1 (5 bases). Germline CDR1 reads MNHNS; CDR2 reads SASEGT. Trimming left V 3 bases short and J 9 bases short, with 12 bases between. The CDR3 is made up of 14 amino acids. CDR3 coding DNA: TGTGCCAGCAGTGATAAGTTCCAGGGTTCACCCCTCCACTTT. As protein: CASSDKFQGSPLHF.

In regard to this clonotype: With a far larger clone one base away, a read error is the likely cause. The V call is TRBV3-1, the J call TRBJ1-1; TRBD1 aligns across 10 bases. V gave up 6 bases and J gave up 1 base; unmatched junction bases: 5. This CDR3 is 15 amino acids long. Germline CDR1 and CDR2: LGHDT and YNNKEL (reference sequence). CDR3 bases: TGTGCCAGCAGTTACGGACAGGGGGGGAACACTGAAGCTTTCTTT. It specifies CASSYGQGGNTEAFF.

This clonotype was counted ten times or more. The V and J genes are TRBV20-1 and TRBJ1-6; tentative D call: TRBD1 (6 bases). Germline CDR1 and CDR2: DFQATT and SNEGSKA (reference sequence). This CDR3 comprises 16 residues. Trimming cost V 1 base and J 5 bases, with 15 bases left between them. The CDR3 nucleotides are TGCAGTGCTAGAGCCACAGGGACAAGGGATAATTCACCCCTCCACTTT. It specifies CSARATGTRDNSPLHF.

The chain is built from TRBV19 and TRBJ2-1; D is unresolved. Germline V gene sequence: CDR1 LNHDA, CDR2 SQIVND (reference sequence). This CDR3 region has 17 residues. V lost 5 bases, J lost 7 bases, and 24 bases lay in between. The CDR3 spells CASSLPLKVALGNEQFF. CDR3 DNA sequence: TGTGCCAGTAGTCTCCCTTTAAAGGTAGCCCTGGGGAATGAGCAGTTCTTC.

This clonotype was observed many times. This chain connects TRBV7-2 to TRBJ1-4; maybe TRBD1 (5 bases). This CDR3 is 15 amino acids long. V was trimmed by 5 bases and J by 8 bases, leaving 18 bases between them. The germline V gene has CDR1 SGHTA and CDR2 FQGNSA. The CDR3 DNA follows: TGTGCCAGCAGCCCCCCCGGGACGCTGGGGGAAAAACTGTTTTTT. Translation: CASSPPGTLGEKLFF.

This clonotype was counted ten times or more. The chain's CDR3 is CASSSQTGSHIQYF. The CDR3 DNA follows: TGTGCCAGCAGTTCCCAGACGGGGTCCCACATTCAGTACTTC. The rearrangement joins TRBV12-3 or TRBV12-4 to TRBJ2-4; D possibly corresponds to TRBD2 (5 bases). The CDR3 consists of 14 residues. The V end was cut by 4 bases, the J end by 8 bases, with 15 bases between.

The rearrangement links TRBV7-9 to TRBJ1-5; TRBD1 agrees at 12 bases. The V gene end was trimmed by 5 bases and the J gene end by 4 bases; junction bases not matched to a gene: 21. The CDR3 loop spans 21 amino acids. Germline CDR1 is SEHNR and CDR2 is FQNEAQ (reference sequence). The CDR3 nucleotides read TGTGCCAGCAGCATCGGGACAGGGGGCTCTAGTTCTCCCGAGTGGAATCAGCCCCAGCATTTT. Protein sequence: CASSIGTGGSSSPEWNQPQHF. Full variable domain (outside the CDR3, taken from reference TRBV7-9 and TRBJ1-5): DTGVSQNPRHKITKRGQNVTFRCDPISEHNRLYWYRQTLGQGPEFLTYFQNEAQLEKSRLLSDRFSAERPKGSFSTLEIQRTEQGDSAMYLCASSIGTGGSSSPEWNQPQHFGDGTRLSIL.

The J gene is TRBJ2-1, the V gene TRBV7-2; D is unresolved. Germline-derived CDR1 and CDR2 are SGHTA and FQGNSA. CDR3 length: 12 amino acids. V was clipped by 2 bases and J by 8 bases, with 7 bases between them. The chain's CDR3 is CASSLSSHEQFF. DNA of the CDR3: TGTGCCAGCAGCTTATCCAGTCATGAGCAGTTCTTC.

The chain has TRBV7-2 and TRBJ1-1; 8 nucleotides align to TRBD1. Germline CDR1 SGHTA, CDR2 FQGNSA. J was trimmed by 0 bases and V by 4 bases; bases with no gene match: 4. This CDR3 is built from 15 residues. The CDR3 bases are TGTGCCAGCAGCTCGGACAGGGAGGTGAACACTGAAGCTTTCTTT. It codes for CASSSDREVNTEAFF.

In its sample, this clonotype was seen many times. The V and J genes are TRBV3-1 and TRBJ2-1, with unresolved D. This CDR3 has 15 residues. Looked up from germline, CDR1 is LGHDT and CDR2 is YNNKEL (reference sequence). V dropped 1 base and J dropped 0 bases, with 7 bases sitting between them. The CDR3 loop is CASSQAGISYNEQFF. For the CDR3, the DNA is TGTGCCAGCAGCCAAGCTGGGATCTCCTACAATGAGCAGTTCTTC.

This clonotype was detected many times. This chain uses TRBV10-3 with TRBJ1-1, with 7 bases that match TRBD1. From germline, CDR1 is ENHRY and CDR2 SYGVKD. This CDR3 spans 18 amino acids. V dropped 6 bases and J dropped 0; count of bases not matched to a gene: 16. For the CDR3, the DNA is TGTGCCATCAGACCACGTGCAGGGGGGGTGGGCATGAACACTGAAGCTTTCTTT. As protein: CAIRPRAGGVGMNTEAFF.

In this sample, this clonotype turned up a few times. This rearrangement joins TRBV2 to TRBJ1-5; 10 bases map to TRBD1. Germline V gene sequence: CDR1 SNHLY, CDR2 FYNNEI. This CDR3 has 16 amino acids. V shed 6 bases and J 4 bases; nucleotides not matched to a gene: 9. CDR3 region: CASRGRDRGPNQPQHF. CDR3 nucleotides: TGTGCCAGCAGGGGCCGGGACAGGGGACCGAATCAGCCCCAGCATTTT.

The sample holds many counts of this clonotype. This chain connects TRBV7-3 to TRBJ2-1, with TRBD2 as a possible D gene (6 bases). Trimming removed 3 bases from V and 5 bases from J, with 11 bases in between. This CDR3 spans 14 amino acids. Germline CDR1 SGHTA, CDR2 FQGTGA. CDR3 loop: CASSLVGGNNEQFF. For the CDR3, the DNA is TGTGCCAGCAGCTTGGTGGGGGGTAACAATGAGCAGTTCTTC.

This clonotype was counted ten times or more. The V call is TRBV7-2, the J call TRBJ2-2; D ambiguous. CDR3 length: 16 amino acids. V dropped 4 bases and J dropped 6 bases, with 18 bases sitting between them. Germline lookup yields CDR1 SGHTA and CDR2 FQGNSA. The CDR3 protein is CASSSPGTSTSGELFF. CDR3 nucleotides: TGTGCCAGCAGCTCGCCAGGCACATCCACTTCCGGGGAGCTGTTTTTT.

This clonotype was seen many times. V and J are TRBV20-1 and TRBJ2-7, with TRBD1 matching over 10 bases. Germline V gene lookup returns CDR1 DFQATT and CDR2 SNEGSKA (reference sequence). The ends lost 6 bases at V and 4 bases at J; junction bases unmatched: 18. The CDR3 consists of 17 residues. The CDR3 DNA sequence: TGCAGTGCCAGACCCCTGGTTGACAGGGGGCTCCAATACGAGCAGTACTTC. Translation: CSARPLVDRGLQYEQYF.